These T cell receptor beta chains were read from a single sample in a study of T cells in Graves' hyperthyroidism and ophthalmopathy. Using its own MiXCR run on the multiplex PCR reads, TCRdb lists one record per CDR3 protein. The table has 50,000 to 75,000 distinct CDR3 sequences, roughly 52% seen once. Material for sequencing was blood. These receptor sequences come from a woman aged 30 to 39 with Graves' ophthalmopathy. The conserved cysteine and the conserved F or W are not part of the CDR3 here. Not all rows give a size; the values are once, few, many and, for expanded clones, a class.

j_call v_call clone_size cdr3_aa
TRBJ2-1 TRBV18 NA ASSPLGGEGNEQF
TRBJ1-6 TRBV30 many AGRDSVHSPLH
TRBJ2-7 TRBV2 many ASSGLAGVYEQY
TRBJ1-2 TRBV20-1 NA SAPGLSTGEFLGYT
TRBJ1-5 TRBV10-1 many ASSAGTRLSNQPQH
TRBJ1-6 TRBV7-8 NA ASTLGGSQPLH
TRBJ2-1 TRBV10-1 NA ASSEDESGLSYEQF
TRBJ2-6 TRBV10-1 NA ASSEPKDRANVLT
TRBJ2-7 TRBV20-1 NA SARGVAGGVQY
TRBJ1-2 TRBV20-1 NA SARDLGQGDGYT
TRBJ2-7 TRBV3-1 NA ASSQDLQRSAYEQY
TRBJ1-5 TRBV28 many ASSSTGGGDQPQH
TRBJ2-2 TRBV5-8 many ASSRRTLTGELF
TRBJ2-7 TRBV10-3 NA AINRDGYYEQY
TRBJ1-1 TRBV9 many ASSVEGRLMNTEAF
TRBJ1-6 TRBV14 NA ASSQDASGTGGNPPLH
TRBJ2-6 TRBV19 many ASSIQGPGANVLT
TRBJ2-2 TRBV6-4 NA ASSMGAGELF
TRBJ2-7 TRBV11-3 NA ASSLDGDFDDKEQY
TRBJ2-3 TRBV5-1 many ASSLDREGTDTQY
TRBJ1-5 TRBV28 many ASDKSNQPQH
TRBJ1-3 TRBV7-9 NA ASLTGSLGPGNTIH
TRBJ1-1 TRBV2 many ASSEYGANTEAF
TRBJ2-3 TRBV27 few ASARGFDTDTQY
TRBJ2-3 TRBV5-4 many ASRTLRGGTDTQY